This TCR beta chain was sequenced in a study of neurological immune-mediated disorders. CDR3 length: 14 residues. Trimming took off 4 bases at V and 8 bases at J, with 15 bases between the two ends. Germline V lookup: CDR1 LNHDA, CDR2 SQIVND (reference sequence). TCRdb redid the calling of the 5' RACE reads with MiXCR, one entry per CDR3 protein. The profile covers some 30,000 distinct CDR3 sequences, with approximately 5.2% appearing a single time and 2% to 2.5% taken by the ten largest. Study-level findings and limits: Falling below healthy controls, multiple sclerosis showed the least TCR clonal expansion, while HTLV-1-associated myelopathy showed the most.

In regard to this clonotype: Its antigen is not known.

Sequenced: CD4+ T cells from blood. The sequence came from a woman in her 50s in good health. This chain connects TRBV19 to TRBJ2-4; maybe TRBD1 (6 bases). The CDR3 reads CASSKSGELDIQYF. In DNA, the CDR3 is TGTGCCAGTAGTAAGTCAGGGGAATTGGACATTCAGTACTTC.